Below are 14 T cell receptor beta chains sequenced from a single sample in a study of Tregs in tolerant kidney transplant recipients. Method: immunoSEQ multiplex PCR; TCRdb's copy keeps in-frame clones and lacks some. The sample includes roughly 66,000 clones, over 85% of them seen just once. Sequences were derived from CD8+ T cells from blood, sampled before the transplant. The receptors shown here come from a human donor who received a combined kidney and bone marrow transplant.

The chain links TRBV27 to TRBJ2-5, with D maybe TRBD1 (6 bases). The J call may be wrong; the DNA end is better matched by TRBJ2-7. The germline gives CDR1 MNHEY, CDR2 SMNVEV (reference sequence). The CDR3 runs to 14 residues. In DNA, the CDR3 is TGTGCCAGCAGTTCGACAGGTGAAGTATACGAGCAGTACTTC. Translating gives CASSSTGEVYEQYF.

The chain couples TRBV7-6 to TRBJ2-1; TRBD2 aligns across 11 bases. The trim removed 6 bases at V and 8 bases at J, leaving 6 bases unmatched. Germline CDR1 and CDR2: SGHVS and FNYEAQ. This CDR3 is 14 amino acids long. The CDR3 DNA reads TGTGCCAGCAGTCTAGCGGGAGGACGCGATGAGCAGTTCTTC. Translation gives CASSLAGGRDEQFF.

This rearrangement joins TRBV28 to TRBJ2-7; TRBD1 agrees at 10 bases. V lost 7 bases, J lost 4 bases, and 7 bases stayed unmatched. Germline CDR1 MDHEN, CDR2 SYDVKM. This CDR3 has 14 residues. The CDR3 DNA reads TGTGCCAGCACCCACGGGACAGGGGTTTACGAGCAGTACTTC. It yields the protein CASTHGTGVYEQYF.

J is TRBJ1-2 and V is TRBV19, with TRBD1 as a possible D gene (6 bases). V lost 6 bases and J lost 4, with 15 bases in between. Germline-derived CDR1 and CDR2 are LNHDA and SQIVND (reference sequence). This CDR3 has 14 amino acids. The CDR3 reads CASRGRGYFYGYTF. The CDR3 DNA is TGTGCCAGTAGGGGCAGGGGTTATTTCTATGGCTACACCTTC.

V and J are TRBV15 and TRBJ1-6; 8 bases are shared with TRBD1. The V segment lost 3 bases and the J segment 4 bases; nucleotides outside the gene matches: 5. Germline CDR1 reads LNHNV; CDR2 reads YYDKDF (reference sequence). The CDR3 totals 16 residues. CDR3: CATSRDREIYNSPLHF. The CDR3 DNA is TGTGCCACCAGCAGGGACAGGGAAATATATAATTCACCCCTCCACTTT.

The chain links TRBV19 to TRBJ2-3; D is perhaps TRBD1 (5 bases). There are 16 residues in the CDR3. Germline CDR1 is LNHDA and CDR2 is SQIVND (reference sequence). Between the trimmed V and J ends, which lost 4 bases and 3 bases, there was a span of 17 bases. CDR3 protein: CASSTSDSEFTDTQYF. For the CDR3, the DNA is TGTGCCAGTAGTACATCAGACAGTGAATTTACAGATACGCAGTATTTT.

J is TRBJ2-5 and V is TRBV27; 9 bases match TRBD1. The trim removed 5 bases at V and 4 bases at J, leaving 8 bases unmatched. The CDR3 is made up of 15 amino acids. Per germline, CDR1 MNHEY and CDR2 SMNVEV (reference sequence). As DNA, the CDR3 is TGTGCCAGCAGTCCCCAGACAGGGGGAGGAGAGACCCAGTACTTC. Protein product: CASSPQTGGGETQYF.

V and J are TRBV19 and TRBJ1-1; D may be TRBD1 (5 bases). Trimming took off 7 bases at V and 5 bases at J, with 17 bases between the two ends. Germline V lookup: CDR1 LNHDA, CDR2 SQIVND (reference sequence). The CDR3 covers 14 residues. CDR3 sequence (DNA): TGTGCCAGTACCTTGGGACTTCTAAGGACTGAAGCTTTCTTT. Protein: CASTLGLLRTEAFF.

In its sample, this clone was seen once. The CDR3 here is CASSLDSPVVRSNTEAFF. The CDR3 coding sequence is TGTGCCAGCAGCTTAGATTCGCCGGTGGTGAGGTCAAACACTGAAGCTTTCTTT. This chain links TRBV7-9 with TRBJ1-1; D is ambiguous. The CDR3 is 18 residues long. V lost 1 base and J 2 bases, leaving 20 bases between the germline ends. Germline CDR1 SEHNR, CDR2 FQNEAQ (reference sequence). Using reference TRBV7-9 and TRBJ1-1 for the parts outside the CDR3, the full variable domain is DTGVSQNPRHKITKRGQNVTFRCDPISEHNRLYWYRQTLGQGPEFLTYFQNEAQLEKSRLLSDRFSAERPKGSFSTLEIQRTEQGDSAMYLCASSLDSPVVRSNTEAFFGQGTRLTVV.

V gene TRBV19 combines with J gene TRBJ2-1; D may be TRBD2 (6 bases). The CDR3 runs 13 residues. Trimming removed 5 bases at V and 7 bases at J, with 12 bases between. Germline lookup yields CDR1 LNHDA and CDR2 SQIVND (reference sequence). The CDR3 here is CASSAGTGNEQFF. Here the CDR3 DNA reads TGTGCCAGTAGTGCAGGGACTGGTAATGAGCAGTTCTTC. Using reference TRBV19 and TRBJ2-1 for the parts outside the CDR3, the full variable domain is DGGITQSPKYLFRKEGQNVTLSCEQNLNHDAMYWYRQDPGQGLRLIYYSQIVNDFQKGDIAEGYSVSREKKESFPLTVTSAQKNPTAFYLCASSAGTGNEQFFGPGTRLTVL.

This chain links TRBV15 with TRBJ1-6, with a weak D call TRBD1 (6 bases). V was trimmed by 2 bases and J by 7 bases, leaving 15 bases between them. The CDR3 loop spans 16 amino acids. Per germline, CDR1 LNHNV and CDR2 YYDKDF (reference sequence). The CDR3 region is CATSRRRDMKNSPLHF. In DNA form, the CDR3 reads TGTGCCACCAGCAGACGCCGGGACATGAAAAATTCACCCCTCCACTTT.

This chain links TRBV27 with TRBJ1-5; TRBD1 is a possible D gene (5 bases). The germline gives CDR1 MNHEY, CDR2 SMNVEV (reference sequence). The length of the CDR3 is 15 residues. V shed 3 bases and J shed 4 bases, with 13 bases lying between them. CDR3 amino acids: CASSFQPGPNQPQHF. The CDR3 bases are TGTGCCAGCAGTTTTCAGCCAGGGCCAAATCAGCCCCAGCATTTT.

The chain links TRBV19 to TRBJ2-7; 8 nucleotides match TRBD1. The CDR3 totals 13 residues. From germline, CDR1 is LNHDA and CDR2 SQIVND (reference sequence). V lost 5 bases and J lost 7; bases outside the gene matches: 7. The CDR3 nucleotides are TGTGCCAGTAGTGTAGGACAGGGAGGAGAGCAGTACTTC. This sequence encodes CASSVGQGGEQYF.

The chain employs TRBV7-9 and TRBJ2-4; 8 bases agree with TRBD1. This CDR3 has 18 amino acids. CDR1 SEHNR and CDR2 FQNEAQ come from the germline V gene (reference sequence). V lost 5 bases to trimming and J lost 0 bases; unmatched junction nucleotides: 12. Here the CDR3 reads CASSVFGQGPQAKNIQYF. The DNA for the CDR3 is TGTGCCAGCAGCGTATTCGGACAGGGACCTCAAGCCAAAAACATTCAGTACTTC.